This T cell receptor (beta chain) derives from a study of blood T cell repertoires in COVID-19. In the authors' workflow: Amplifying reference gene primers gave estimates of nucleated cell counts. The protocol was immunoSEQ multiplex PCR, while the TCRdb copy is restricted to in-frame clones and leaves out a portion. D and trimming were read from the DNA, whereas the V and J calls and clone size are those reported in that table. This sample has about 300,000 clones, with 70% to 90% found just once. Categorization into cohorts depended on clinical history that participants reported. The CDR3 has 15 amino acids. The germline V gene encodes CDR1 SGHRS and CDR2 YFSETQ. Trimming cost V 4 bases and J 10 bases, with 20 bases left between them.

The sample consisted of PBMCs or T cells enriched from blood (not recorded which). This TCR came from a woman aged 25 to 45 who had recovered from COVID-19. The gene calls are TRBV5-1 and TRBJ1-4; D perhaps matches TRBD1 (5 bases). The CDR3 loop reads CASSENQGLGGKLFF. The DNA for the CDR3 is TGCGCCAGCAGCGAGAACCAGGGCCTGGGAGGAAAACTGTTTTTT.